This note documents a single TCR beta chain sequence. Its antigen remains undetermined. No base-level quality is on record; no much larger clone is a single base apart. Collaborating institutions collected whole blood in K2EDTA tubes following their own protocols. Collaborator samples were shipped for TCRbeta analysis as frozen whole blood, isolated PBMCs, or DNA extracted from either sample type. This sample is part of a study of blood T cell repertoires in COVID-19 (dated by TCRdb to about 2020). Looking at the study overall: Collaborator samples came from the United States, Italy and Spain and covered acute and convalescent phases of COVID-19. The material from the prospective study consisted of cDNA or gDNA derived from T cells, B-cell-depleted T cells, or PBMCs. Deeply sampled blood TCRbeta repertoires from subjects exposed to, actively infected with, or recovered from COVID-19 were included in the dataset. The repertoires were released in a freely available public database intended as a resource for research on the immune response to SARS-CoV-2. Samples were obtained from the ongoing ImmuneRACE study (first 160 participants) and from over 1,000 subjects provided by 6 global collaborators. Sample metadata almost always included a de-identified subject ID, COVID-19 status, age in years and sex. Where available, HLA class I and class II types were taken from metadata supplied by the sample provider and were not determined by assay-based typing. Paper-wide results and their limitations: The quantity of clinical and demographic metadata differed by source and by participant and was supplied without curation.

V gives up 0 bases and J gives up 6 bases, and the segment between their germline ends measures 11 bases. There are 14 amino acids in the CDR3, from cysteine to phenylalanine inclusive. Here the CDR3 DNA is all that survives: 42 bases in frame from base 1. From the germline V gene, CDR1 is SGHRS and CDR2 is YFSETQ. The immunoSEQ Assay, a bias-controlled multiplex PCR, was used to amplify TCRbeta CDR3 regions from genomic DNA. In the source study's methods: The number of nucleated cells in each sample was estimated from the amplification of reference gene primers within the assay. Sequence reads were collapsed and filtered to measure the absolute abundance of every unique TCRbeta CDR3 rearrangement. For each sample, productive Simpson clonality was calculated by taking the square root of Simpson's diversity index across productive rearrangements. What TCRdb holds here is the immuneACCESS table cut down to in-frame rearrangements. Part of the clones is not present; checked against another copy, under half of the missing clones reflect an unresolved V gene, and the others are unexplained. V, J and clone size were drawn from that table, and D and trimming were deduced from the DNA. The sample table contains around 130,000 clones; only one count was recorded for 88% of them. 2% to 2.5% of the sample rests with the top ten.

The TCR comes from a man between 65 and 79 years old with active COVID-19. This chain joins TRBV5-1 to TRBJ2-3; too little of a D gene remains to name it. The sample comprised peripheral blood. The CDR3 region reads CASSLGSQSDTQYF. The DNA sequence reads TGCGCCAGCAGCTTGGGCAGTCAGTCCGATACGCAGTATTTT.